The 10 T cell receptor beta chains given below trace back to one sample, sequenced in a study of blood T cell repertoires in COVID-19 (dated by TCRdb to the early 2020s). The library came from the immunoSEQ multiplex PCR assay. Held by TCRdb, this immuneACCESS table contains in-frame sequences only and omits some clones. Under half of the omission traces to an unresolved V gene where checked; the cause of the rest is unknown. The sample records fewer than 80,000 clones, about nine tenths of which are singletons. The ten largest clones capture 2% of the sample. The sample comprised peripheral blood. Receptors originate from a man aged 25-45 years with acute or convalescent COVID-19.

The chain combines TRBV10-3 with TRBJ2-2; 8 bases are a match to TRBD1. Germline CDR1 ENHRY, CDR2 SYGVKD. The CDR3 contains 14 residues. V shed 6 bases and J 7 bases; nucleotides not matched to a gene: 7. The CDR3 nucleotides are TGTGCCATCAGGGGACAGGACTTGGACGGGGAGCTGTTTTTT. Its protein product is CAIRGQDLDGELFF.

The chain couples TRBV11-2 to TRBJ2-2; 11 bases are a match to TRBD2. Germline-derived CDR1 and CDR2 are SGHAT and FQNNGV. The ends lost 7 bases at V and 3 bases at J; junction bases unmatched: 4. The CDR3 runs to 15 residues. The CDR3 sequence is CASTGTSGYTGELFF. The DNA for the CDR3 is TGTGCCAGCACAGGGACTAGCGGTTACACCGGGGAGCTGTTTTTT.

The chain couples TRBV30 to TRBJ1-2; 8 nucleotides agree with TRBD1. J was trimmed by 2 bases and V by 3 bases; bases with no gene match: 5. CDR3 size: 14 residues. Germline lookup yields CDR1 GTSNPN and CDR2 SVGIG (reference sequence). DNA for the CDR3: TGTGCCTGGAGCCGACAGGGGAAGAACTATGGCTACACCTTC. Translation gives CAWSRQGKNYGYTF.

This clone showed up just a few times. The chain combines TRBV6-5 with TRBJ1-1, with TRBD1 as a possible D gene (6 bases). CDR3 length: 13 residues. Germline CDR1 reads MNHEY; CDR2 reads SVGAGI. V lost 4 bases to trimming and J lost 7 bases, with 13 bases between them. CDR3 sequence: CASSSQGGIEAFF. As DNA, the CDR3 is TGTGCCAGCAGTTCCCAAGGGGGAATTGAAGCTTTCTTT.

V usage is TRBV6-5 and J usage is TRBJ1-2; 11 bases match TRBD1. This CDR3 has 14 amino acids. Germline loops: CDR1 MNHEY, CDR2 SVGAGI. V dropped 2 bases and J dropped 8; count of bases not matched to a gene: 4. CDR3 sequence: CASSYPGQGGGYTF. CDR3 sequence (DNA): TGTGCCAGCAGTTACCCGGGACAGGGGGGCGGCTACACCTTC.

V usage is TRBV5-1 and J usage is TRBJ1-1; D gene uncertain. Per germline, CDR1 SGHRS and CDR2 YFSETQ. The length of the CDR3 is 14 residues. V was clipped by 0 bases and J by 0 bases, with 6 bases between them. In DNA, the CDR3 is TGCGCCAGCAGCTTGGACAGTTTGAACACTGAAGCTTTCTTT. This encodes CASSLDSLNTEAFF.

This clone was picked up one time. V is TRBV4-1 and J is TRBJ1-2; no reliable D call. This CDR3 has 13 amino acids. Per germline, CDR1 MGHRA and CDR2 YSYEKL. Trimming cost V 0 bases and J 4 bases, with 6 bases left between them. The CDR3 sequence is CASSQETFYGYTF. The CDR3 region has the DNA TGCGCCAGCAGCCAAGAGACATTCTATGGCTACACCTTC.

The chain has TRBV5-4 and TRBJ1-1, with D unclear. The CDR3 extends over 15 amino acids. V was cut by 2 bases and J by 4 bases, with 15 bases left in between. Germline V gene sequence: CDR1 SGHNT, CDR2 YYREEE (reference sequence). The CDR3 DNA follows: TGTGCCAGCAGCTTTGGTGCCTCCTTGAGCACTGAAGCTTTCTTT. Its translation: CASSFGASLSTEAFF. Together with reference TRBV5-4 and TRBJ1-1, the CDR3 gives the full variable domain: ETGVTQSPTHLIKTRGQQVTLRCSSQSGHNTVSWYQQALGQGPQFIFQYYREEENGRGNFPPRFSGLQFPNYSSELNVNALELDDSALYLCASSFGASLSTEAFFGQGTRLTVV.

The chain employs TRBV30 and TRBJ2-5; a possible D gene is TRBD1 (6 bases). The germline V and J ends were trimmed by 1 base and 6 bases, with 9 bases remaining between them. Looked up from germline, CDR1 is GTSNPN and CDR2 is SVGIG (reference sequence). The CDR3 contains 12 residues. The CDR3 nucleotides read TGTGCCTGGAGTGCAGGGGAGCAGACCCAGTACTTC. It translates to CAWSAGEQTQYF. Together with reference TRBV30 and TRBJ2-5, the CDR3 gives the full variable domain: SQTIHQWPATLVQPVGSPLSLECTVEGTSNPNLYWYRQAAGRGLQLLFYSVGIGQISSEVPQNLSASRPQDRQFILSSKKLLLSDSGFYLCAWSAGEQTQYFGPGTRLLVL.

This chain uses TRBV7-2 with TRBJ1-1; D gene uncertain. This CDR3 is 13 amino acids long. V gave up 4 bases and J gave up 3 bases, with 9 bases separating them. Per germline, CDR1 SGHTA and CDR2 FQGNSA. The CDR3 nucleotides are TGTGCCAGCAGCTCAGCCCGGGACACTGAAGCTTTCTTT. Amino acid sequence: CASSSARDTEAFF. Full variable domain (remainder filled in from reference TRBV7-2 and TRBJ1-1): GAGVSQSPSNKVTEKGKDVELRCDPISGHTALYWYRQSLGQGLEFLIYFQGNSAPDKSGLPSDRFSAERTGGSVSTLTIQRTQQEDSAVYLCASSSARDTEAFFGQGTRLTVV.